This T cell receptor (beta chain) appears in the sequencing data of a study of T cells after yellow fever vaccination (dated by TCRdb to about 2019). Regarding the complete study: Libraries from fractions with low cell numbers were prepared with the SMART-Seq v4 Ultra Low Input RNA kit. Bulk PBMC replicates and cell subsets were isolated from blood drawn at multiple timepoints before and after both primary and secondary immunization. Two healthy male donors, one aged 18 to 29 and one aged 30 to 40 years, made up the cohort. To track T-cell clones before and after primary and booster YFV17D yellow fever vaccination, bulk TCR alpha and beta repertoires were sequenced longitudinally. The investigation overall reported the following: A small share of clonotypes occurred in both CD4 and CD8 compartments, likely arising from convergent recombination. Most clones expanded after primary vaccination (almost 97% of CD4 and roughly 90% of CD8) were re-detected after the booster, suggesting that broad memory maintenance occurred. Computational filtering was required because FACS-sorted repertoires could contain abundant contaminating clonotypes from the bulk population. The secondary T-cell response was weaker than the primary response but faster, peaking on day 5 instead of day 15. Only a couple of donors were included in the study, so the extent to which the findings can be generalized is limited.

Sequencing was performed on an Illumina NovaSeq 6000. TCR cDNA was made using 5'RACE template switching, a step that added a universal primer site and unique molecular identifiers. cDNA synthesis was primed from both the TCR alpha and TCR beta constant segments. Library amplification used two PCR steps, and the second PCR step added sample barcodes and sequencing adapters. Sequencing of libraries was performed on Illumina HiSeq 2500 (2x100 bp) or NovaSeq (2x150 bp). The paper's data handling went like this. Demultiplexing of reads and collapsing into UMI consensus sequences were performed with MIGEC, and V(D)J alignment was carried out with MiXCR. Vaccine-responding clonotypes were defined with edgeR using replicate PBMC samples, requiring FDR below 0.01 and a log2 fold change above 5 up to day 15. Each bulk clonotype received a CD4 or CD8 identity based on whether the sequenced CD4 or CD8 repertoire contained that clonotype at higher abundance. TCRdb reprocessing: public reads trimmed at Q25 with fastp, clones called with MiXCR, in-frame beta chains kept. Rows merge per CDR3 protein into single entries with the most common DNA and genes. The V and J calls shown here were made by TCRdb, not taken from the authors' results. The sample table holds some 300,000 distinct CDR3 sequences, of which 3.6% were seen once. The ten biggest clones cover around 22% of the sample.

Including cysteine and phenylalanine, the CDR3 has 13 amino acids. Only CDR3 DNA is held: 39 bases, read in frame from base 1. V loses 5 bases of germline sequence and J loses 3 bases, and the interval between the two ends is 10 bases. According to the germline V gene, CDR1 reads SGHTA and CDR2 reads FQGNSA. The table lists this clonotype with a few counts. Its recognized antigen is unknown. One base away there is no much larger clone; base qualities are not given. Read against the paper, the sample's treatment or condition label means: live attenuated yellow fever vaccine strain. Two biological replicates of bulk PBMCs were collected at each blood-draw timepoint. PBMCs were isolated from peripheral blood using a standard Ficoll-Paque protocol. TriZol was used to extract RNA from bulk PBMCs, CD4 and CD8 fractions, and dextramer-positive and dextramer-negative fractions.

The sequence links TRBV7-2 to TRBJ1-1, with the D segment identity uncertain. The specimen was PBMCs, collected on the day of the yellow fever booster vaccination. The sequence was collected from a man younger than 35 who received the YFV17D yellow fever vaccine. The CDR3 amino acid sequence is: CASSPRRDTEAFF. The DNA sequence follows: TGTGCCAGCAGCCCCCGTAGGGACACTGAAGCTTTCTTT.